This passage covers 16 T cell receptor beta chains from one sample sequenced in a study of T cells in Graves' hyperthyroidism and ophthalmopathy. RNA transcripts gave rise to amplified TCR beta CDR3 regions. The TCR CDR3 first-round RT-PCR relied on the HTBI primer set. Each CDR3 protein is one row after TCRdb ran MiXCR on the multiplex PCR reads. The sample consists of about 520,000 distinct CDR3 sequences, around a quarter of them appearing once. The specimen was blood. Source of these receptors: a woman aged 25-40 years with Graves' ophthalmopathy.

Many counts were recorded for this clonotype. This sequence joins TRBV5-1 and TRBJ1-1; 8 nucleotides match TRBD1. CDR1 and CDR2 from the germline V gene are SGHRS and YFSETQ. The length of the CDR3 is 16 residues. J gave up 4 bases and V 0 bases, and 8 bases lay outside the gene matches. CDR3 in amino acids: CASSLGAGGAGTEAFF. The CDR3 region has the DNA TGCGCCAGCAGCTTGGGGGCAGGGGGCGCCGGCACTGAAGCTTTCTTT.

In its sample, this clonotype was seen a few times. The chain is built from TRBV5-1 and TRBJ2-7; D may be TRBD1 (7 bases). Germline V gives CDR1 SGHRS, CDR2 YFSETQ. V was clipped by 0 bases and J by 6 bases, with 13 bases between them. The CDR3 consists of 14 residues. CDR3 sequence reads: CASSLDRGLFEQYF. CDR3 nucleotide sequence: TGCGCCAGCAGCTTGGACAGGGGACTTTTCGAGCAGTACTTC.

The chain joins TRBV12-3 or TRBV12-4 to TRBJ2-7, with 10 bases lining up with TRBD2. The CDR3 sequence is 15 residues long. Trimming took 6 bases from V and 4 from J; bases not matched to a gene: 9. CDR3 nucleotides: TGTGCCAGCAGCGTAGCCCCAGCGGGAGGGTACGAGCAGTACTTC. Translation gives CASSVAPAGGYEQYF.

This clonotype was counted at least ten times. The gene calls are TRBV19 and TRBJ2-7; D tentatively fits TRBD1 or TRBD2 (5 bases each). The CDR3 extends over 13 amino acids. CDR1 and CDR2 from the germline V gene are LNHDA and SQIVND (reference sequence). Trimming cost V 2 bases and J 5 bases, with 10 bases left between them. The CDR3: CASSITRDHEQYF. In DNA form, the CDR3 reads TGTGCCAGTAGTATAACCAGGGACCACGAGCAGTACTTC.

The chain carries TRBV19 and TRBJ2-6; D gene unclear. Trimming cost V 3 bases and J 2 bases, with 5 bases left between them. Germline V gives CDR1 LNHDA, CDR2 SQIVND (reference sequence). CDR3 length equals 14 residues. CDR3 sequence (DNA): TGTGCCAGTAGTATTAGGGCTGGGGCCAACGTCCTGACTTTC. Its protein is CASSIRAGANVLTF.

The chain uses TRBV15 and TRBJ2-7, with TRBD1 identical over 12 bases. Germline lookup yields CDR1 LNHNV and CDR2 YYDKDF (reference sequence). V shed 1 base, J shed 6 bases, and the junction held 4 bases outside the gene matches. The CDR3 loop spans 15 amino acids. The CDR3 DNA reads TGTGCCACCAGCAGAGGAGGGACAGGGGGCGCCGAGCAGTACTTC. Protein sequence: CATSRGGTGGAEQYF.

The V gene is TRBV7-2, the J gene TRBJ2-7; no definite D call. The V gene lost 6 bases and the J gene lost 5 bases, with 8 bases spanning the gap. This CDR3 region has 11 residues. The germline V gene has CDR1 SGHTA and CDR2 FQGNSA. CDR3 sequence reads: CASRTDHEQYF. The DNA of the CDR3 is TGTGCCAGCAGAACTGACCACGAGCAGTACTTC.

In its sample, this clonotype was seen many times. The chain uses TRBV5-1 and TRBJ1-1; D remains ambiguous. Germline V lookup: CDR1 SGHRS, CDR2 YFSETQ. Trimming stripped 7 bases from V and 1 base from J, with 8 bases between. This CDR3 is 12 amino acids long. The CDR3 loop reads CASGRENTEAFF. Written as DNA, the CDR3 is TGCGCCAGCGGGAGGGAGAACACTGAAGCTTTCTTT.

This clonotype was counted many times. This sequence joins TRBV6-1 and TRBJ1-1, with a weak D call TRBD1 (5 bases). V gave up 7 bases and J gave up 4 bases, with 10 bases separating them. This CDR3 is 12 amino acids long. Per the germline V gene, CDR1 is MNHNS and CDR2 is SASEGT. CDR3 in DNA: TGTGCCAGCAATGATGGGGGCACTGAAGCTTTCTTT. It is translated as CASNDGGTEAFF.

The chain recombines TRBV6-1 with TRBJ1-5; D is ambiguous. Trimming stripped 4 bases from V and 4 bases from J, with 14 bases between. Germline CDR1 is MNHNS and CDR2 is SASEGT. CDR3 size: 15 residues. CDR3 DNA: TGTGCCAGCAGTGGGGCCCAGACCGTAAATCAGCCCCAGCATTTT. Protein sequence: CASSGAQTVNQPQHF.

V usage is TRBV19 and J usage is TRBJ1-3; no firm D call. Germline V CDR1 and CDR2: LNHDA, SQIVND (reference sequence). The CDR3 is 15 amino acids. The V gene lost 3 bases and the J gene lost 0 bases, with 9 bases spanning the gap. CDR3 nucleotides: TGTGCCAGTAGTATCAACGGTGACTCTGGAAACACCATATATTTT. Translated: CASSINGDSGNTIYF.

In this sample, this clonotype turned up many times. This chain connects TRBV25-1 to TRBJ1-1, with D uncertain. This CDR3 has 13 amino acids. The germline gives CDR1 MGHDK, CDR2 SYGVNS. Trimming took 3 bases from V and 1 from J, leaving 6 bases between them. The CDR3 loop is CASSELGNTEAFF. The DNA for the CDR3 is TGTGCCAGCAGTGAGCTAGGGAACACTGAAGCTTTCTTT.

The sample holds a few counts of this clonotype. A much larger clone differs by one base, so this may be a read error. V gene TRBV28 combines with J gene TRBJ2-7; D unresolved. Looked up from germline, CDR1 is MDHEN and CDR2 is SYDVKM. The V and J ends lost 5 bases and 2 bases respectively, with 7 bases between them. The CDR3 extends over 12 amino acids. The CDR3 sequence is CASSGYPYEQYV. CDR3 nucleotides: TGTGCCAGCAGTGGGTACCCCTACGAGCAGTACGTC.

In its sample, this clonotype was seen many times. The J gene is TRBJ2-7, the V gene TRBV12-3 or TRBV12-4; 11 bases align to TRBD1. With V trimmed by 6 bases and J by 4 bases, 11 bases remained unmatched. This CDR3 is built from 16 residues. CDR3 in amino acids: CASSPAGDRGVYEQYF. The CDR3 nucleotides read TGTGCCAGCAGCCCTGCAGGGGACAGGGGGGTGTACGAGCAGTACTTC.

In this sample, this clonotype turned up many times. J is TRBJ2-7 and V is TRBV2; 8 bases agree with TRBD1. The CDR3 has 14 amino acids. V trimming: 6 bases; J trimming: 5 bases; junction bases outside the gene matches: 9. Germline loops: CDR1 SNHLY, CDR2 FYNNEI. The CDR3 DNA sequence: TGTGCCAGCAGACCTGGACAGGGCCCCCACGAGCAGTACTTC. Translating gives CASRPGQGPHEQYF.

The chain links TRBV20-1 to TRBJ2-5; D uncertain. Trimming cost V 3 bases and J 1 base, with 12 bases left between them. Per the germline V gene, CDR1 is DFQATT and CDR2 is SNEGSKA (reference sequence). This CDR3 contains 14 residues. As DNA, the CDR3 is TGCAGTGCTAGCGTTGGAGCTATCCAAGAGACCCAGTACTTC. Its translation: CSASVGAIQETQYF.